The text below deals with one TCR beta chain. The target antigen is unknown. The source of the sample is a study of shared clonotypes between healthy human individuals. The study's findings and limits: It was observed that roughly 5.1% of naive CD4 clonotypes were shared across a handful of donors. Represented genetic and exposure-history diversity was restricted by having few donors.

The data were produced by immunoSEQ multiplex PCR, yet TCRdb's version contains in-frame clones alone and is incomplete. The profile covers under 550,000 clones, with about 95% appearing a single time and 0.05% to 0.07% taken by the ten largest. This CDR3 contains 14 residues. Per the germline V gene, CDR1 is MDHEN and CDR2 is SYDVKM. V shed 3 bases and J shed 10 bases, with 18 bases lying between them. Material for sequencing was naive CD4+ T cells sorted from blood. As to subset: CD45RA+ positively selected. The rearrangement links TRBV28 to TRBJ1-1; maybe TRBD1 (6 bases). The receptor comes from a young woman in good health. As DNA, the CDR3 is TGTGCCAGCAGTTTGGCCCCTACAGGGTTTAGAGCTTTCTTT. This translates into CASSLAPTGFRAFF.